This T cell receptor beta chain was observed in a study of blood T cell repertoires in COVID-19. Study-wide context: COVID-19 samples from acute and convalescent phases originated in the United States, Italy and Spain.

Generated by immunoSEQ multiplex PCR, the TCRdb table keeps only in-frame clones and is missing some. The sample holds about 100,000 clones; around 86% are singletons and the top ten take approximately 2.4%. The germline CDR1 and CDR2 sequences are GTSNPN and SVGIG (reference sequence). This CDR3 is built from 13 residues. V shed 2 bases, J shed 4 bases, and the junction held 4 bases outside the gene matches. Those who participated ranged in age from roughly 18 to 89 years and resided in around 22 US areas. Assignment of participants to cohorts was predicated upon participant-reported clinical history. Each recovered donor of Cohort 3 presented with two negative PCRs, clearance, or symptom resolution.

The origin of this receptor is a woman aged 45-65 years who had recovered from COVID-19. The V call is TRBV30, the J call TRBJ1-2; TRBD1 agrees at 7 bases. Sequenced material: PBMCs or T cells enriched from blood (not recorded which). The CDR3 protein is CAWSQTGIYGYTF. CDR3 in DNA: TGTGCCTGGAGTCAGACAGGGATCTATGGCTACACCTTC.